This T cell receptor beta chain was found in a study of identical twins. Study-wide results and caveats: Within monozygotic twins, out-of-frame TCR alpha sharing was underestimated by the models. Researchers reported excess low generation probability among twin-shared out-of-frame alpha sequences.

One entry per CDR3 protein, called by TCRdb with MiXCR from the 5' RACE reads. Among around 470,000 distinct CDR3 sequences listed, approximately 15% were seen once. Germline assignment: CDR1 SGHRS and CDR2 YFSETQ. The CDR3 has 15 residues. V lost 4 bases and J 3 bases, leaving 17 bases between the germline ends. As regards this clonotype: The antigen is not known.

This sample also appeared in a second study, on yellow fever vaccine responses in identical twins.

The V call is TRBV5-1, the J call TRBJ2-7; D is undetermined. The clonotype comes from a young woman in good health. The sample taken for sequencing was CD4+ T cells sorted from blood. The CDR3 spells CASSAIGSGRYEQYF. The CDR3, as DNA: TGCGCCAGCAGCGCTATAGGGTCCGGTCGCTACGAGCAGTACTTC.